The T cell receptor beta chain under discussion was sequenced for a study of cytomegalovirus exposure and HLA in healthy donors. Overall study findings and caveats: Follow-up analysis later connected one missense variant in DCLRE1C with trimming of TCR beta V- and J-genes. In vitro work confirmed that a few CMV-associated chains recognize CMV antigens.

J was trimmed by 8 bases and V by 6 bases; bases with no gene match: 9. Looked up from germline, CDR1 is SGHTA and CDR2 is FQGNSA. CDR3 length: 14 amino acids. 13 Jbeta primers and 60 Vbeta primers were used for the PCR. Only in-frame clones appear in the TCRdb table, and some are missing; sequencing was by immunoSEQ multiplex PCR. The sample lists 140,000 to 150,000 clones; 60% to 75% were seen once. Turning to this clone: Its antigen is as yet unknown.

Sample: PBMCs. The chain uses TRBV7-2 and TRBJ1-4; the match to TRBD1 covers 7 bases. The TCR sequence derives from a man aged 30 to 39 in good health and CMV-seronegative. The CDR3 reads CASSPGGSGEKLFF. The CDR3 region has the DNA TGTGCCAGCAGTCCAGGGGGTTCCGGGGAAAAACTGTTTTTT. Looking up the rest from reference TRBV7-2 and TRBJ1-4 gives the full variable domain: GAGVSQSPSNKVTEKGKDVELRCDPISGHTALYWYRQSLGQGLEFLIYFQGNSAPDKSGLPSDRFSAERTGGSVSTLTIQRTQQEDSAVYLCASSPGGSGEKLFFGSGTQLSVL.